This T cell receptor beta chain appears in the sequencing data of a study of T-cell memory formation after mild COVID-19. The germline V and J ends were trimmed by 6 bases and 6 bases, with 13 bases remaining between them. From germline, CDR1 is SQVTM and CDR2 ANQGSEA. The CDR3 extends over 12 amino acids. 5'RACE primed from the constant segment yielded TCR alpha and TCR beta cDNA libraries bearing sample barcodes and UMIs. TCRdb redid the calling of the 5' RACE reads with MiXCR, one entry per CDR3 protein. The top ten clones hold roughly 21% of a sample with about 400,000 distinct CDR3 sequences, more than 15% of them seen once.

The chain combines TRBV29-1 with TRBJ2-3; weak D call: TRBD2 (6 bases). The material sequenced was PBMCs or a T cell subset sorted from them (not recorded which). The TCR was taken from a man between 18 and 29 years old who had mild COVID-19 (a few samples of this study predate the infection). Cell type and time point are not known. The DNA of the CDR3 is TGCAGCGTGGTAGAGGAGGGGGATACGCAGTATTTT. Its protein product is CSVVEEGDTQYF.